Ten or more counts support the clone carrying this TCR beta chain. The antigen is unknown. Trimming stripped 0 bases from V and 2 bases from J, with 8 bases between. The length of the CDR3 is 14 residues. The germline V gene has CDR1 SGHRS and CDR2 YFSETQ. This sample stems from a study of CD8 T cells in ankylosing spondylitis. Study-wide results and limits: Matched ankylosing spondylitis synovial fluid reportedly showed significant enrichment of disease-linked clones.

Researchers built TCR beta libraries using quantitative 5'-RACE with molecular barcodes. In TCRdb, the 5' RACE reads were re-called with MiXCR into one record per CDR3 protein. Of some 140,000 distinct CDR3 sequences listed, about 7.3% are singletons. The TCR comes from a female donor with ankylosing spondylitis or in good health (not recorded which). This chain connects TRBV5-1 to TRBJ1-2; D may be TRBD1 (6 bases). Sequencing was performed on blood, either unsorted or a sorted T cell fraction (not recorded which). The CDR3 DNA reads TGCGCCAGCAGCTTGGACCAGGGGAACTATGGCTACACCTTC. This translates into CASSLDQGNYGYTF.